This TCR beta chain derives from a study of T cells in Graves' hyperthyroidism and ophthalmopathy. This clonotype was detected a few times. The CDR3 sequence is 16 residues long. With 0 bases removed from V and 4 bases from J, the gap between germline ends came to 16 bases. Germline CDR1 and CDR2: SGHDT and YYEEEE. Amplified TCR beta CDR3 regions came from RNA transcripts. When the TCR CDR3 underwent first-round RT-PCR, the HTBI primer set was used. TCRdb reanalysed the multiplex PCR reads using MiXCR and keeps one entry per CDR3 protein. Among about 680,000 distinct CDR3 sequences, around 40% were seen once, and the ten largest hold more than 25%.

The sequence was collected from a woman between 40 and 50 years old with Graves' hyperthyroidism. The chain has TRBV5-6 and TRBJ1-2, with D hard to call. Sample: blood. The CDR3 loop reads CASSLETGRALYGYTF. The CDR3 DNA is TGTGCCAGCAGCTTGGAGACCGGAAGGGCTCTCTATGGCTACACCTTC.